This TCR beta chain was identified during a study of blood T cell repertoires in COVID-19. The assay was immunoSEQ multiplex PCR, and TCRdb's table has in-frame clones only and misses some. The sample holds about 80,000 clones, 88% seen once. Germline values: CDR1 SGHRS, CDR2 YFSETQ. J gave up 9 bases and V 0 bases, and 1 base lay outside the gene matches. The CDR3 extends over 13 amino acids. This clone was counted between two and nine times. The sequencing sample was made of peripheral blood. This clonotype originated in a woman older than 75 with acute or convalescent COVID-19. The chain joins TRBV5-1 to TRBJ1-3, with TRBD1 matching over 9 bases. CDR3 in DNA: TGCGCCAGCAGCTTGGCGACAGGGGGCACCATATATTTT. Amino acids: CASSLATGGTIYF. Using reference TRBV5-1 and TRBJ1-3 for the parts outside the CDR3, the full variable domain is KAGVTQTPRYLIKTRGQQVTLSCSPISGHRSVSWYQQTPGQGLQFLFEYFSETQRNKGNFPGRFSGRQFSNSRSEMNVSTLELGDSALYLCASSLATGGTIYFGEGSWLTVV.